Following are 23 T cell receptor beta chains from one sample sequenced in a study of blood T cells in healthy people across ages. A second about 6 to 12 cycle PCR used barcoded and J-beta primers. TCRdb reanalysed the 5' RACE reads using MiXCR and keeps one entry per CDR3 protein. The table has 800,000 or so distinct CDR3 sequences, around 25% seen once. This sample also belongs to another study, concerning T cells of mothers and their children.

The sequenced material came from blood. These receptor sequences come from a boy between 5 and 17 years old in good health.

This clonotype was counted only a few times. The J gene is TRBJ2-7, the V gene TRBV20-1, with 9 bases fitting TRBD1. In germline, CDR1 is DFQATT, CDR2 SNEGSKA (reference sequence). J was trimmed by 9 bases and V by 0 bases; bases with no gene match: 9. The CDR3 spans 14 residues. The CDR3 region is CSARDTGQGSWQYF. In nucleotides, the CDR3 is TGCAGTGCTAGAGATACGGGACAGGGTTCTTGGCAGTACTTC.

The chain links TRBV20-1 to TRBJ2-5, with D maybe TRBD2 (5 bases). The DNA end is a closer match to TRBJ2-7, so the J assignment may be wrong. The CDR3 totals 13 residues. Germline V gene lookup returns CDR1 DFQATT and CDR2 SNEGSKA (reference sequence). CDR3 nucleotides: TGCAGTGCCACACACGGACGGAGGTACGAGCAGTACTTC. As protein: CSATHGRRYEQYF.

The table lists this clonotype with a few counts. V and J are TRBV20-1 and TRBJ2-5, with TRBD1 matching over 8 bases. The J call may be in error: the DNA end matches TRBJ2-7 better. The CDR3 totals 11 residues. CDR1 DFQATT and CDR2 SNEGSKA come from the germline V gene (reference sequence). The CDR3 spells CSATDRDEQYF. CDR3 bases: TGCAGTGCTACGGACAGGGACGAGCAGTACTTC.

V and J are TRBV10-3 and TRBJ2-7; D is unclear. Germline CDR1 and CDR2: ENHRY and SYGVKD. The CDR3 spans 13 residues. With 6 bases removed from V and 3 bases from J, the gap between germline ends came to 12 bases. For the CDR3, the DNA is TGTGCCATCAGGTCCCAGGCGGACTACGAGCAGTACTTC. Residues: CAIRSQADYEQYF.

The rearrangement joins TRBV5-1 to TRBJ1-2; D perhaps matches TRBD1 (5 bases). This CDR3 has 15 residues. Germline V gene data show CDR1 as SGHRS and CDR2 as YFSETQ. Deletions cut 1 base from V and 2 bases from J, with 12 bases between. The CDR3 nucleotides read TGCGCCAGCAGCTTGTCGGGGGGAAAGAACTATGGCTACACCTTC. Encoded protein: CASSLSGGKNYGYTF. Drawing the rest from reference TRBV5-1 and TRBJ1-2, the complete variable domain is KAGVTQTPRYLIKTRGQQVTLSCSPISGHRSVSWYQQTPGQGLQFLFEYFSETQRNKGNFPGRFSGRQFSNSRSEMNVSTLELGDSALYLCASSLSGGKNYGYTFGSGTRLTVV.

The genes are TRBV21-1 and TRBJ1-2; the DNA was not used to check the table's D call, TRBD1. TRBV21-1 is recorded as a pseudogene. This CDR3 region has 17 residues. CDR3 sequence (DNA): TGTGCCAGCAGCAAAGACCGACAGGGGAGGAAGGCATATGGCTACACCTTC. It encodes CASSKDRQGRKAYGYTF.

This chain joins TRBV20-1 and TRBJ2-7, with 10 bases matching TRBD2. The CDR3 contains 13 residues. Germline CDR1 and CDR2: DFQATT and SNEGSKA (reference sequence). V lost 2 bases, J lost 2 bases, and 0 bases stayed unmatched. The CDR3 DNA reads as TGCAGTGCTAGAACTAGCGGGACCTACGAGCAGTACTTC. It encodes CSARTSGTYEQYF.

CDR3 amino acids: CASSLEQQETQYF. DNA of the CDR3: TGCGCCAGCAGCTTGGAACAACAAGAGACCCAGTACTTC. The J gene is TRBJ2-5, the V gene TRBV5-1; D not certain. The CDR3 spans 13 residues. Germline loops: CDR1 SGHRS, CDR2 YFSETQ. Trimming took 0 bases from V and 2 from J, leaving 5 bases between them.

This clonotype was recorded a few times. V and J are TRBV7-2 and TRBJ1-3, with D maybe TRBD1 (6 bases). Germline lookup yields CDR1 SGHTA and CDR2 FQGNSA. CDR3 size: 15 residues. The germline V and J ends were trimmed by 4 bases and 0 bases, with 10 bases remaining between them. The CDR3 region has the DNA TGTGCCAGCAGCTCCAGGGGCGGCTCTGGAAACACCATATATTTT. Residues: CASSSRGGSGNTIYF.

This clonotype was detected a few times. The chain combines TRBV28 with TRBJ2-3; D call uncertain. The germline V gene encodes CDR1 MDHEN and CDR2 SYDVKM. The CDR3 loop spans 15 amino acids. V lost 7 bases and J lost 0, with 14 bases in between. The CDR3 loop reads CASKPAPSSTDTQYF. In DNA, the CDR3 is TGTGCCAGCAAGCCCGCTCCCTCTAGCACAGATACGCAGTATTTT.

The chain combines TRBV6-2 or TRBV6-3 with TRBJ1-1; D perhaps matches TRBD1 (6 bases). V lost 2 bases and J lost 6, with 16 bases in between. The CDR3 has 15 residues. Germline lookup yields CDR1 MNHEY and CDR2 SVGEGT. The CDR3 region is CASSYGGRGTPEAFF. Here the CDR3 DNA reads TGTGCCAGCAGTTACGGGGGCAGGGGCACCCCTGAAGCTTTCTTT.

A few counts support this clonotype. The chain combines TRBV7-2 with TRBJ2-7, with a weak D call TRBD2 (5 bases). The length of the CDR3 is 15 residues. Trimming cost V 5 bases and J 2 bases, with 16 bases left between them. The germline V gene encodes CDR1 SGHTA and CDR2 FQGNSA. The CDR3 protein is CASSPSSSGTYEQYF. The CDR3 bases are TGTGCCAGCAGCCCGTCATCGTCGGGGACCTACGAGCAGTACTTC.

V usage is TRBV20-1 and J usage is TRBJ1-1; D is possibly TRBD1 (5 bases). V was pared by 6 bases and J by 8 bases, with 13 bases between. This CDR3 comprises 11 residues. The germline V gene has CDR1 DFQATT and CDR2 SNEGSKA (reference sequence). CDR3 region: CSAAEGTEAFF. The DNA of the CDR3 is TGCAGTGCGGCCGAAGGGACCGAAGCTTTCTTT.

V and J are TRBV13 and TRBJ1-3, with D unclear. V lost 1 base and J 4 bases, leaving 14 bases between the germline ends. CDR3 length: 16 residues. Germline V gives CDR1 PRHDT, CDR2 FYEKMQ (reference sequence). CDR3: CASSLVRGVKGNTIYF. Here the CDR3 DNA reads TGTGCCAGCAGCTTAGTGCGGGGAGTTAAAGGAAACACCATATATTTT.

As regards this clonotype: One junction end disagrees with the germline gene, perhaps due to a read error. The chain couples TRBV4-3 to TRBJ2-1; the D is unclear. The J call is uncertain, as TRBJ2-7 better fits the DNA end. Germline CDR1 LGHNA, CDR2 YSLEER. CDR3 length equals 13 residues. CDR3 region: CASGQESWDEQYF. CDR3 nucleotide sequence: TGCGCCAGCGGCCAAGAGTCTTGGGACGAGCAGTACTTC.

This clonotype was seen a few times. The chain couples TRBV18 to TRBJ2-1, with D possibly TRBD2 on 5 matching bases. The germline V gene encodes CDR1 KGHSH and CDR2 LQKENI. CDR3 length equals 13 residues. V lost 5 bases, J lost 6 bases, and 11 bases lay in between. As DNA, the CDR3 is TGTGCCAGCTCAATCGCGGGCCCCAATGAGCAGTTCTTC. Translation gives CASSIAGPNEQFF.

In this sample, this clonotype turned up a few times. This sequence joins TRBV5-6 and TRBJ1-2, with 9 bases aligning to TRBD1. V shed 4 bases, J shed 7 bases, and the junction held 8 bases outside the gene matches. In germline, CDR1 is SGHDT, CDR2 YYEEEE. The CDR3 is 14 residues long. CDR3 region: CASSPWDRVTGYTF. The DNA of the CDR3 is TGTGCCAGCAGCCCATGGGACAGGGTAACTGGCTACACCTTC.

This clonotype came up a few times. The chain is built from TRBV7-8 and TRBJ1-3; D is ambiguous. The CDR3 extends over 17 amino acids. Looked up from germline, CDR1 is SGHVS and CDR2 is FQNEAQ. Between the trimmed V and J ends, which lost 4 bases and 4 bases, there was a span of 20 bases. For the CDR3, the DNA is TGTGCCAGCAGCTCCCCAGGCGGCCGCTCGTGGGGAAACACCATATATTTT. This sequence encodes CASSSPGGRSWGNTIYF.

J is TRBJ2-1 and V is TRBV5-4; TRBD2 aligns across 13 bases. CDR3 length equals 16 residues. J lost 3 bases, V lost 2 bases, and 2 bases had no gene match. CDR1 SGHNT and CDR2 YYREEE come from the germline V gene (reference sequence). CDR3 in DNA: TGTGCCAGCAGCTTACGGACTAGCGGGGGCTACAATGAGCAGTTCTTC. Translated, it gives CASSLRTSGGYNEQFF.

There are a few counts of this clonotype. V gene TRBV10-2 combines with J gene TRBJ2-7; TRBD2 is a possible D gene (5 bases). The CDR3 is 13 amino acids. The germline CDR1 and CDR2 sequences are WSHSY and SAAADI. V gave up 10 bases and J gave up 3 bases, with 16 bases separating them. This CDR3 is CATRPGTYYEQYF. In DNA, the CDR3 is TGCGCCACCCGACCGGGAACCTACTACGAGCAGTACTTC.

The chain couples TRBV28 to TRBJ2-5; D call uncertain. V shed 8 bases and J shed 4 bases, with 11 bases lying between them. CDR3 size: 12 residues. The germline V gene encodes CDR1 MDHEN and CDR2 SYDVKM. In DNA, the CDR3 is TGTGCCAGCGGTGCCATCCCAGAGACCCAGTACTTC. This gives the protein CASGAIPETQYF.

In this sample, this clonotype turned up a few times. The chain uses TRBV28 and TRBJ2-3; the match to TRBD2 covers 11 bases. Germline CDR1 is MDHEN and CDR2 is SYDVKM. V was clipped by 4 bases and J by 4 bases; unmatched bases: 16. The CDR3 runs 19 residues. The CDR3 protein is CASSSYIPTSGSFPDTQYF. The CDR3 nucleotides are TGTGCCAGCAGTTCCTATATCCCCACTAGCGGGAGTTTCCCAGATACGCAGTATTTT.

This clonotype was picked up a small number of times. V is TRBV7-9 and J is TRBJ2-7, with TRBD2 identical over 7 bases. The CDR3 is 14 amino acids. CDR1 SEHNR and CDR2 FQNEAQ come from the germline V gene (reference sequence). Trimming at V came to 5 bases and at J to 5 bases, leaving 9 bases not matched to a gene. In DNA, the CDR3 is TGTGCCAGCAGCATGACTAGCACGGCGAACGAGCAGTACTTC. Translated: CASSMTSTANEQYF.